The 2 T cell receptor beta chains presented below share a single source sample, sequenced in a study of beta chain features in type 1 diabetes. These receptors lack a known antigen. Isolated RNA was reverse transcribed in full, so expressed TCRB transcripts were sequenced. Sequenced by immunoSEQ multiplex PCR; TCRdb stores in-frame clones only, minus some. The sample has 50,000 to 65,000 clones; less than 55% are singletons. Study observations and caveats: Shortening that was moderate but significant affected the TCRB CDR3s of Type 1 diabetes patients in all four CD4+ subsets.

Sequences were obtained from Tregs from blood. These receptor sequences come from a young man with type 1 diabetes.

This clone came up a few times. This sequence joins TRBV28 and TRBJ2-7; 9 bases agree with TRBD1. Trimming cost V 6 bases and J 3 bases; bases outside gene matches: 6. The germline V gene encodes CDR1 MDHEN and CDR2 SYDVKM. The CDR3 is 14 residues long. The CDR3 nucleotides are TGTGCCAGCAGGGGACCGGGACAGGGCTACGAGCAGTACTTC. Protein sequence: CASRGPGQGYEQYF.

The chain carries TRBV6-6 and TRBJ2-5; a possible D gene is TRBD1 (6 bases). The J call may not be correct, given that the DNA end is closer to TRBJ2-7. The CDR3 length is 12 residues. Per germline, CDR1 MNHNY and CDR2 SVGAGI (reference sequence). CDR3 sequence (DNA): TGTGCCAGCACCCCTGGGGGCCACGAGCAGTACTTC. Amino acid sequence: CASTPGGHEQYF.